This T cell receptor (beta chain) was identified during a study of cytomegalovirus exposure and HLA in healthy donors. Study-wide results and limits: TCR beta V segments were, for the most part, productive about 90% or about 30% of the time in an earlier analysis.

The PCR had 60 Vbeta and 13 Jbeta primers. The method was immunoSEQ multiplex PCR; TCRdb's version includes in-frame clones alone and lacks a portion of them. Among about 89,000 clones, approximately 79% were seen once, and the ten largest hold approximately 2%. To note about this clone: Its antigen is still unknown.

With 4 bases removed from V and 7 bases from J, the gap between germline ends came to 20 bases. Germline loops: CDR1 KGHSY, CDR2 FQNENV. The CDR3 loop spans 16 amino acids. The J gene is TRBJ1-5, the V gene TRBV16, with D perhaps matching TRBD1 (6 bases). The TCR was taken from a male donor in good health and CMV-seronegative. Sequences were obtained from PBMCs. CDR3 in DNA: TGTGCCAGCAGCCCTTCTAGGGGGATTTCTTACCAGCCCCAGCATTTT. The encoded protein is CASSPSRGISYQPQHF.